Each of the 7 T cell receptor beta chains below was sequenced from the same sample in a study of blood T cell repertoires in COVID-19. Repertoires were generated with immunoSEQ multiplex PCR, while TCRdb's copy carries only in-frame clones and drops some. The sample lists tens of thousands of clones, roughly 90% seen once, with 2.7% in the top ten. Sequencing was performed on peripheral blood. Receptor source: a man aged 45-65 years with COVID-19, enrolled during active disease.

CDR3 sequence: CASLTGTGEESNYGYTF. The CDR3 coding sequence is TGTGCCAGTCTAACCGGGACAGGGGAAGAAAGTAACTATGGCTACACCTTC. This chain joins TRBV6-4 and TRBJ1-2; 10 bases fit TRBD1. Germline CDR1 reads MRHNA; CDR2 reads SNTAGT. The CDR3 totals 17 residues. After removal of 9 bases from V and 1 base from J, the junction contained 14 bases not matched to a gene.

The rearrangement uses TRBV4-1 and TRBJ2-1; 10 bases line up with TRBD1. The CDR3 sequence is 16 residues long. The J segment lost 7 bases and the V segment lost 7 bases, leaving 13 bases of the junction unmatched. CDR1 and CDR2 from the germline V gene are MGHRA and YSYEKL. The CDR3 spells CASTAGTGVSGNEQFF. CDR3 DNA sequence: TGCGCCAGCACAGCCGGGACAGGGGTTTCGGGGAATGAGCAGTTCTTC.

The chain uses TRBV2 and TRBJ1-1; 7 bases agree with TRBD1. CDR1 is SNHLY and CDR2 is FYNNEI in the germline V gene. The trim removed 3 bases at V and 5 bases at J, leaving 6 bases unmatched. This CDR3 has 14 amino acids. The CDR3 region is CASSEQGVGTEAFF. CDR3 DNA sequence: TGTGCCAGCAGTGAGCAGGGGGTCGGGACTGAAGCTTTCTTT.

This chain links TRBV2 with TRBJ1-5; D unclear. Germline V gene lookup returns CDR1 SNHLY and CDR2 FYNNEI. This CDR3 is 15 amino acids long. With 6 bases removed from V and 0 bases from J, the gap between germline ends came to 12 bases. CDR3 sequence (DNA): TGTGCCAGCAGGGAGGACGGCCATAGCAATCAGCCCCAGCATTTT. It translates to CASREDGHSNQPQHF.

This clone was observed a single time. The chain uses TRBV11-2 and TRBJ2-1; TRBD2 agrees at 12 bases. The length of the CDR3 is 17 residues. V gave up 0 bases and J gave up 1 base; unmatched junction bases: 1. Germline CDR1 reads SGHAT; CDR2 reads FQNNGV. The CDR3 DNA sequence: TGTGCCAGCAGCTTAGAACTAGCGGGGGGTTCCTACAATGAGCAGTTCTTC. It specifies CASSLELAGGSYNEQFF.

The rearrangement joins TRBV6-2 or TRBV6-3 to TRBJ2-5, with D possibly being TRBD2 (5 bases). This CDR3 comprises 12 residues. In germline, CDR1 is MNHEY, CDR2 SVGEGT. Trimming shortened V by 2 bases and J by 5 bases, and 6 bases separated the two germline ends. This CDR3 is CASSYGGETQYF. CDR3 DNA sequence: TGTGCCAGCAGTTACGGAGGTGAGACCCAGTACTTC.

This chain uses TRBV28 with TRBJ1-6; D remains unclear. Looked up from germline, CDR1 is MDHEN and CDR2 is SYDVKM. The V and J ends lost 7 bases and 9 bases respectively, with 13 bases between them. This CDR3 has 13 residues. CDR3 amino acids: CASNSEVTSPLHF. In DNA, the CDR3 is TGTGCCAGCAATAGCGAGGTGACTTCACCCCTCCACTTT.